This entry describes one T cell receptor beta chain. The specificity of this receptor is unknown. Per-base qualities were not stored, and no clone one base away is much larger. The germline V gene yields MNHEY for CDR1 and SVGEGT for CDR2. V sheds 2 bases and J sheds 7 bases, leaving 9 bases between their ends. The CDR3 runs 13 amino acids, cysteine and phenylalanine included. The only DNA kept is the CDR3, 39 bases in frame from the first base. This sample is drawn from a study of T-cell reconstitution after alpha-beta-depleted transplantation in children listed by TCRdb under 2016. Study-wide context: The study quantitatively tracked T-cell immune reconstitution after TCRalphabeta/CD19-depleted allogeneic hematopoietic cell transplantation in children using TCR repertoire profiling.

Library creation used PCR. This sample was sequenced with an Illumina HiSeq 2500. TCR libraries were prepared with molecular barcoding, using unique molecular identifiers to normalize TCRbeta repertoire quantification. TCRdb reprocessing: public reads trimmed at Q25 with fastp, clones called with MiXCR, in-frame beta chains kept. Identical CDR3 protein sequences are pooled into one entry, listed with their most common genes and DNA. The sample has approximately 340,000 distinct CDR3 sequences on record, 10% of them singletons. The ten biggest clones cover approximately 2.3% of the sample. The sequencing used PBMCs from the stem cell graft donor, collected from the stem cell graft. The clonotype originates from a human donor who donated a stem cell graft to a child with acute lymphoblastic leukemia. This sequence uses TRBV6-2 or TRBV6-3 and TRBJ2-1; the D segment cannot be called with confidence. For the CDR3, the sequence is CASSYLTVNEQFF. The bases read TGTGCCAGCAGTTACCTTACCGTTAATGAGCAGTTCTTC.